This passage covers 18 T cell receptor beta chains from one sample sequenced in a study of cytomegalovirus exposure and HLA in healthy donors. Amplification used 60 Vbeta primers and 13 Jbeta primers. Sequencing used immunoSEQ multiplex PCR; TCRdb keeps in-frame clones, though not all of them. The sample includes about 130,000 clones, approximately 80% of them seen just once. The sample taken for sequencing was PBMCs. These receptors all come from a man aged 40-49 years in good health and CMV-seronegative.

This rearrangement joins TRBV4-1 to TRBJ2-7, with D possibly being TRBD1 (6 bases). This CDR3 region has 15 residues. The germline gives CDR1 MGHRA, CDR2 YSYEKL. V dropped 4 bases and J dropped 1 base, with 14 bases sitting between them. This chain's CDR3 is CASSPRMGASYEQYF. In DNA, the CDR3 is TGCGCCAGCAGCCCAAGGATGGGGGCGTCCTACGAGCAGTACTTC.

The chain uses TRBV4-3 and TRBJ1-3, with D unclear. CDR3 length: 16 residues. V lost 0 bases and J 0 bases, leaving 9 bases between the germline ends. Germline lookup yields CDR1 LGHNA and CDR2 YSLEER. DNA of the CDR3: TGCGCCAGCAGCCAAGATCGCGCAACCTCTGGAAACACCATATATTTT. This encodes CASSQDRATSGNTIYF.

The CDR3: CAISPRTGLNTEAFF. The DNA for the CDR3 is TGTGCCATCAGTCCTAGGACAGGGCTGAACACTGAAGCTTTCTTT. The V and J genes are TRBV10-3 and TRBJ1-1; 8 nucleotides agree with TRBD1. Germline CDR1 is ENHRY and CDR2 is SYGVKD. CDR3 size: 15 residues. Losses at the gene ends were 5 bases for V and 0 bases for J; bases not matched to a gene: 5.

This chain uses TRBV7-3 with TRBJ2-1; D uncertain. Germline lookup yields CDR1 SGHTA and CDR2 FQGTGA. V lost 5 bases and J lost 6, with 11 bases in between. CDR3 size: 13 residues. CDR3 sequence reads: CASSPLGPNEQFF. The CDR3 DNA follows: TGTGCCAGCAGCCCCCTGGGCCCCAATGAGCAGTTCTTC. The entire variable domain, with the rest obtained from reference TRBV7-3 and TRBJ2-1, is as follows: GAGVSQTPSNKVTEKGKYVELRCDPISGHTALYWYRQSLGQGPEFLIYFQGTGAADDSGLPNDRFFAVRPEGSVSTLKIQRTERGDSAVYLCASSPLGPNEQFFGPGTRLTVL.

CDR3 bases: TGCGCCAGCAGCTTGGCACTAGCGGGGGAAACAGATACGCAGTATTTT. This translates into CASSLALAGETDTQYF. The chain recombines TRBV5-1 with TRBJ2-3, with 11 bases that match TRBD2. The V segment lost 0 bases and the J segment 3 bases; nucleotides outside the gene matches: 3. This CDR3 spans 16 amino acids. Per the germline V gene, CDR1 is SGHRS and CDR2 is YFSETQ. The full variable domain, its missing parts supplied by reference TRBV5-1 and TRBJ2-3, is KAGVTQTPRYLIKTRGQQVTLSCSPISGHRSVSWYQQTPGQGLQFLFEYFSETQRNKGNFPGRFSGRQFSNSRSEMNVSTLELGDSALYLCASSLALAGETDTQYFGPGTRLTVL.

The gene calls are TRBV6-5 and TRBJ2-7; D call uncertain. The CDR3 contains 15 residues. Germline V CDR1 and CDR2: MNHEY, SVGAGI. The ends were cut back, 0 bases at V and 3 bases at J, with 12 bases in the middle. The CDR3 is CASSYSYLVVYEQYF. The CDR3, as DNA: TGTGCCAGCAGTTACTCCTATTTAGTGGTCTACGAGCAGTACTTC.

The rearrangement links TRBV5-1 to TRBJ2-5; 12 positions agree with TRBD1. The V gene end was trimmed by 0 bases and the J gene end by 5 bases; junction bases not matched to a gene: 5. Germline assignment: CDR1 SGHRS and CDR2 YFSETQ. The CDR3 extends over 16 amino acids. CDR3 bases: TGCGCCAGCAGCTTGGAGGGACAGGGGGCCGGGGAGACCCAGTACTTC. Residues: CASSLEGQGAGETQYF.

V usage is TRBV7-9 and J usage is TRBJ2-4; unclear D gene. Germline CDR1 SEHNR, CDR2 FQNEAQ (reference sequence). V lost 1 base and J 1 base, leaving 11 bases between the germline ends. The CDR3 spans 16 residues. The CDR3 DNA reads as TGTGCCAGCAGCTTAGGGCTAGGTATTGCCAAAAACATTCAGTACTTC. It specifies CASSLGLGIAKNIQYF.

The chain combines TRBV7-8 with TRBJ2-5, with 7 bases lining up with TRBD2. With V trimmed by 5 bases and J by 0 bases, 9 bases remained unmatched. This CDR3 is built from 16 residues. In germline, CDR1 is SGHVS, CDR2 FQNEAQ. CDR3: CASSPRDYSYQETQYF. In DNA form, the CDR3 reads TGTGCCAGCAGCCCAAGGGACTACTCGTACCAAGAGACCCAGTACTTC.

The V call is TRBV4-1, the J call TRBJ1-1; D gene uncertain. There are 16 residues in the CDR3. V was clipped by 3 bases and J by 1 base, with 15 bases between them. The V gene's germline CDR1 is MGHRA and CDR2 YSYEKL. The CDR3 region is CASSQGSGFGNTEAFF. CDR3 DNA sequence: TGCGCCAGCAGCCAGGGGTCGGGGTTCGGGAACACTGAAGCTTTCTTT.

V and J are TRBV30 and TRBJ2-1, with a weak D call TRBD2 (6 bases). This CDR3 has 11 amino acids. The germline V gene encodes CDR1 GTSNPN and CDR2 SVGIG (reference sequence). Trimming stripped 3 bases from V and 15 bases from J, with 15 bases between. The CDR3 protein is CAWRTAGLRFF. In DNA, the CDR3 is TGTGCCTGGAGGACAGCGGGCCTTCGGTTCTTC.

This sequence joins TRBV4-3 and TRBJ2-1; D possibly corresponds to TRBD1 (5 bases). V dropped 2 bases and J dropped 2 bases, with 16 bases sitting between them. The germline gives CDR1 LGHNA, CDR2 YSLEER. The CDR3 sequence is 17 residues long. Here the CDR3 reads CASSQQTIGVAYNEQFF. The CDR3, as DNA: TGCGCCAGCAGCCAACAAACGATAGGGGTAGCCTACAATGAGCAGTTCTTC.

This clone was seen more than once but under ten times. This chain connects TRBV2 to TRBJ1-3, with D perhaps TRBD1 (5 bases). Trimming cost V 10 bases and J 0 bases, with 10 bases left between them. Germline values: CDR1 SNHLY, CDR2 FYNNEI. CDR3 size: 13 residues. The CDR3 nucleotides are TGTGCCACAAGGAGGGGCTCTGGAAACACCATATATTTT. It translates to CATRRGSGNTIYF.

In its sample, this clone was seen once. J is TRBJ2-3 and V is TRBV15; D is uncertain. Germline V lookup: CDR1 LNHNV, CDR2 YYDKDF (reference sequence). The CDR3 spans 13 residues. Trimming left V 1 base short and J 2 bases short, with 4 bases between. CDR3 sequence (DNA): TGTGCCACCAGCAGAGGCGACACAGATACGCAGTATTTT. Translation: CATSRGDTDTQYF.

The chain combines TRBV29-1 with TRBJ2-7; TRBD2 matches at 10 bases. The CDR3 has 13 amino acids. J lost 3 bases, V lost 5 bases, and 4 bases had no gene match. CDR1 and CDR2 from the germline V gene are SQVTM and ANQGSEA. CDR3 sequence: CSVQGLADYEQYF. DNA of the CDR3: TGCAGCGTTCAAGGACTAGCGGACTACGAGCAGTACTTC.

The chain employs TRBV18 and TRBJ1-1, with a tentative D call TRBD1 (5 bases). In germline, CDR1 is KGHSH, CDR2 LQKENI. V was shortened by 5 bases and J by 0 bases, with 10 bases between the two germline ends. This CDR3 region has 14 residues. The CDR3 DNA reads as TGTGCCAGCTCAGAGACAGCAATGAACACTGAAGCTTTCTTT. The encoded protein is CASSETAMNTEAFF.

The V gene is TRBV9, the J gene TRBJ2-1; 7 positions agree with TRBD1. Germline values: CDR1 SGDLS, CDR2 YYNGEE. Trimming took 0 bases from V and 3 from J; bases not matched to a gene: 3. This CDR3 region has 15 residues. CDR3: CASSVGGGDYNEQFF. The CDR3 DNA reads TGTGCCAGCAGCGTAGGAGGGGGCGACTACAATGAGCAGTTCTTC.

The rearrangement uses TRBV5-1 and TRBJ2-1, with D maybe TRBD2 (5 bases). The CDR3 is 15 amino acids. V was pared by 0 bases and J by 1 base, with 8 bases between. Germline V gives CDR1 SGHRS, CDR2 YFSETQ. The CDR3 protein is CASSLVPGSYNEQFF. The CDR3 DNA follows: TGCGCCAGCAGCTTGGTTCCGGGGTCCTACAATGAGCAGTTCTTC.